The T cell receptor beta chain under discussion was sequenced for a study of T cells in women clearing cervical HPV infection. Study details: Cases' blood sampling followed lesion detection by median roughly 150 days (90 to 200).

Using immunoSEQ multiplex PCR, the repertoire was profiled, and TCRdb retains in-frame clones only, with some absent. This sample's table reports fewer than 20,000 clones. Details on this clone: As yet, its antigen is unknown. The CDR3 goes on 3 residues after the read ends, and that part is filled in from the germline J gene.

The study's findings and limits: Unknown T-cell numbers per sample may underlie the richness differences. It is unknown whether associations predate infection; no effector/memory or HPV-specific sorting.

V trimming: 3 bases; J trimming: 2 bases; junction bases outside the gene matches: 6. CDR3 length equals 14 residues. Per germline, CDR1 GTSNPN and CDR2 SVGIG (reference sequence). The sequencing sample was made of blood buffy coat. The origin of this receptor is a woman between 18 and 70 years old with a cervical HPV16 infection that either progressed to CIN3+ or cleared (not recorded which). The genes are TRBV30 and TRBJ1-2; the match to TRBD1 covers 7 bases. The CDR3 bases that were read are TGTGCCTGGAGCCCGACAGGGCGAAACTATGGC. As protein: CAWSPTGRNYG. The whole CDR3 is CAWSPTGRNYGYTF.